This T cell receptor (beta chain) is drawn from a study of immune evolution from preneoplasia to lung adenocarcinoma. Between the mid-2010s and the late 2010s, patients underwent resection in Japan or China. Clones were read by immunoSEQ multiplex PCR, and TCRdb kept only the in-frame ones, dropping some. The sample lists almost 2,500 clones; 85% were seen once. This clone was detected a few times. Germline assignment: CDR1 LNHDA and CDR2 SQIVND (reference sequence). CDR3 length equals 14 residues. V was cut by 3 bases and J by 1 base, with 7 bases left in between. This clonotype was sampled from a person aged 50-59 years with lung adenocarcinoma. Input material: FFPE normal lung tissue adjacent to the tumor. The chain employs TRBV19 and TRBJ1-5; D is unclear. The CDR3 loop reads CASSIMGSNQPQHF. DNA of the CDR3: TGTGCCAGTAGTATTATGGGGAGCAATCAGCCCCAGCATTTT.